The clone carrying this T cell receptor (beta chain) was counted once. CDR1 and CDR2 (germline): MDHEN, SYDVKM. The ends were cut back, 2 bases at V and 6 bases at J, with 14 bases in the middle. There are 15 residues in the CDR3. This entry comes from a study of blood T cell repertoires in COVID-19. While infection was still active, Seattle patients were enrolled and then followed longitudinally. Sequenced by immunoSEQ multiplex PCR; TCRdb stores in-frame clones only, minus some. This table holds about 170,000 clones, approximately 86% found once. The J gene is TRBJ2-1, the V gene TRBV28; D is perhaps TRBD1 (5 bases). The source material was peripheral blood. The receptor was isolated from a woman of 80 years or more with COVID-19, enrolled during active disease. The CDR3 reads CASSLPQGLPNEQFF. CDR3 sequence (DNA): TGTGCCAGCAGTTTACCGCAGGGCCTCCCCAATGAGCAGTTCTTC.